This is a list of T cell receptor beta chains from one sample in a study of blood T cell repertoires in COVID-19. Assay used: immunoSEQ multiplex PCR; TCRdb lists only in-frame clones, some missing. The table includes about 45,000 clones, approximately 86% detected once. Sample: peripheral blood. The receptors come from an elderly woman in a cohort sampled during active or convalescent COVID-19. Both conserved end residues are part of each CDR3. D genes are given only for firm matches. Only some rows state a clone size, as once, few, many or a class for expanded clones.

clone_size,cdr3_length,d_call,v_call,j_call,cdr3_aa,cdr3_nt
NA,15,NA,TRBV19,TRBJ1-1,CASSIFPDRNTEAFF,TGTGCCAGTAGTATCTTCCCGGACAGAAACACTGAAGCTTTCTTT
once,15,TRBD1,TRBV5-1,TRBJ1-4,CASSLTGTADEKLFF,TGCGCCAGCAGCCTCACCGGGACAGCTGATGAAAAACTGTTTTTT
NA,14,NA,TRBV6-5,TRBJ2-7,CASSSSRPRYEQYF,TGTGCCAGCAGTTCGTCCCGTCCCCGTTACGAGCAGTACTTC
NA,16,TRBD2,TRBV9,TRBJ2-5,CASSVAGLARSETQYF,TGTGCCAGCAGCGTAGCTGGACTAGCTAGATCGGAGACCCAGTACTTC
NA,16,TRBD1,TRBV7-9,TRBJ1-1,CASAGQGALTNTEAFF,TGTGCCAGCGCGGGACAGGGGGCTCTCACGAACACTGAAGCTTTCTTT
NA,17,TRBD2,TRBV5-5,TRBJ2-5,CASSLGLAGAPGETQYF,TGTGCCAGCAGCCTGGGACTAGCGGGCGCTCCTGGAGAGACCCAGTACTTC
once,13,NA,TRBV28,TRBJ1-2,CASIQAGVYGYTF,TGTGCCAGCATCCAAGCGGGAGTCTATGGCTACACCTTC
NA,18,TRBD2,TRBV3-1/TRBV3-2,TRBJ2-3,CASRQAGTSGRATDTQYF,TGTGCCAGCAGACAAGCGGGGACTAGCGGGAGGGCCACAGATACGCAGTATTTT
NA,12,NA,TRBV30,TRBJ2-2,CAWSVGSGELFF,TGTGCCTGGAGCGTTGGCTCCGGGGAGCTGTTTTTT
NA,16,TRBD1,TRBV29-1,TRBJ2-1,CSVAGEGASSYNEQFF,TGCAGCGTTGCAGGCGAGGGGGCCAGCTCCTACAATGAGCAGTTCTTC
few,16,TRBD2,TRBV11-2,TRBJ2-5,CASSFTSGGAQETQYF,TGTGCCAGCAGCTTCACTAGCGGGGGGGCCCAAGAGACCCAGTACTTC
NA,15,TRBD1,TRBV3-1/TRBV3-2,TRBJ1-1,CASSMKGQGASEAFF,TGTGCCAGCAGCATGAAGGGACAGGGAGCCTCTGAAGCTTTCTTT
once,15,NA,TRBV2,TRBJ2-5,CASSYTGTYKETQYF,TGTGCCAGCAGTTATACCGGGACTTATAAAGAGACCCAGTACTTC
NA,13,TRBD2,TRBV2,TRBJ2-7,CASNAGGTYEQYF,TGTGCCAGCAACGCGGGAGGGACCTACGAGCAGTACTTC
few,14,TRBD1,TRBV7-9,TRBJ1-4,CASSRDSSNEKLFF,TGTGCCAGCAGCCGGGACAGTTCTAATGAAAAACTGTTTTTT
NA,15,NA,TRBV20-1,TRBJ2-3,CSASTGGPSQDTQYF,TGCAGTGCTAGTACCGGGGGGCCGTCACAAGATACGCAGTATTTT
few,17,NA,TRBV6-2/TRBV6-3,TRBJ1-6,CASSYSRSGGAGSPLHF,TGTGCCAGCAGTTACTCGAGATCGGGGGGCGCGGGTTCACCCCTCCACTTT
NA,13,NA,TRBV5-1,TRBJ1-1,CASSLSRDSEAFF,TGCGCCAGCAGCTTATCCCGGGACTCTGAAGCTTTCTTT
NA,14,NA,TRBV5-6,TRBJ2-2,CASSFGPLPGELFF,TGTGCCAGCAGCTTTGGTCCTCTACCCGGGGAGCTGTTTTTT
NA,16,NA,TRBV11-2,TRBJ1-6,CASTSVGGSYNSPLHF,TGTGCCAGCACCTCAGTGGGGGGCTCCTATAATTCACCCCTCCACTTT
NA,13,NA,TRBV15,TRBJ1-1,CATSRELNTEAFF,TGTGCCACCAGCAGGGAGCTGAACACTGAAGCTTTCTTT
NA,15,NA,TRBV4-1,TRBJ1-2,CASSQEGVQGYGYTF,TGCGCCAGCAGCCAAGAGGGGGTACAGGGCTACGGCTACACCTTC
NA,15,NA,TRBV28,TRBJ1-5,CASSLGGDSNQPQHF,TGTGCCAGCAGTTTAGGGGGCGATAGCAATCAGCCCCAGCATTTT
once,14,NA,TRBV18,TRBJ1-1,CASSREGGVTEAFF,TGTGCCAGCTCGAGAGAAGGAGGAGTCACTGAAGCTTTCTTT
NA,14,TRBD2,TRBV18,TRBJ2-3,CASSPLLAGDTQYF,TGTGCCAGCTCACCACTGCTAGCGGGAGATACGCAGTATTTT
NA,14,NA,TRBV10-2,TRBJ1-2,CASSESGHRNGYTF,TGCGCCAGCAGTGAATCCGGACATAGAAATGGCTACACCTTC
NA,18,NA,TRBV6-2/TRBV6-3,TRBJ2-1,CASSPSPTTSPVYNEQFF,TGTGCCAGCAGTCCCTCCCCCACAACTAGCCCAGTCTACAATGAGCAGTTCTTC
NA,21,TRBD1,TRBV27,TRBJ2-5,CASSLVLITGTGGRVRKTQYF,TGTGCCAGCAGTTTAGTGCTGATAACCGGGACAGGGGGCCGAGTTCGGAAGACCCAGTACTTC